This T cell receptor beta chain was sequenced for a study of blood T cell repertoires in COVID-19. Study details: There were acute and convalescent COVID-19 samples, and they came from the United States, Italy and Spain. In each case, the material was cDNA or gDNA derived from T cells, B-cell-depleted T cells, or PBMCs.

Under the authors' procedure: Using reference gene primer amplification, nucleated cell counts were estimated. TCRdb's copy holds only in-frame clones and misses some; the assay was immunoSEQ multiplex PCR. V, J and clone size were drawn from that table, and D and trimming were deduced from the DNA. The table lists some 83,000 clones, roughly nine tenths of them singletons. V lost 3 bases, J lost 3 bases, and 15 bases lay in between. CDR1 ENHRY and CDR2 SYGVKD come from the germline V gene. The CDR3 has 15 residues. This rearrangement joins TRBV10-3 to TRBJ2-7; D may be TRBD2 (5 bases). This TCR was recovered from a man at least 80 years old in a cohort sampled during active COVID-19. Sequenced input: peripheral blood. The CDR3 DNA reads as TGTGCCATCAGTGATAACGGTGTTGGACTCTACGAGCAGTACTTC. It codes for CAISDNGVGLYEQYF.